This TCR beta chain was captured by sequencing in a study of T cells in Graves' hyperthyroidism and ophthalmopathy. It was RNA transcripts that yielded the amplified TCR beta CDR3 regions. TCR CDR3 regions were first amplified by RT-PCR with HTBI primers. TCRdb analysed the multiplex PCR reads with MiXCR anew, one entry per CDR3 protein. The repertoire includes hundreds of thousands of distinct CDR3 sequences, nearly 15% of them detected once, and approximately 20% sits in the top ten. From germline, CDR1 is KGHDR and CDR2 SFDVKD. Trimming removed 7 bases from V and 2 bases from J, with 14 bases in between. CDR3 length: 14 amino acids.

The chain uses TRBV24-1 and TRBJ2-7; D is possibly TRBD1 (5 bases). The specimen was blood. The sequence came from a woman aged 55-69 years with Graves' ophthalmopathy. The CDR3 spells CATSDRDPPYEQYF. In DNA form, the CDR3 reads TGTGCCACCAGCGACAGAGACCCCCCCTACGAGCAGTACTTC.